This T cell receptor beta chain derives from a study of blood T cell repertoires in COVID-19. Across the whole study: Acute and convalescent COVID-19 samples came from the United States, Italy and Spain.

Individuals in the exposed group had encountered a COVID-19 case within 2 weeks preceding study entry. How the authors handled the data: Amplification of reference gene primers provided the estimated nucleated cell counts. Generated by immunoSEQ multiplex PCR, the TCRdb table keeps only in-frame clones and is missing some. V, J and clone size were drawn from that table, and D and trimming were deduced from the DNA. Of about 200,000 clones listed, about four fifths are singletons. Germline V gene lookup returns CDR1 LGHDT and CDR2 YNNKEL (reference sequence). With V trimmed by 0 bases and J by 12 bases, 7 bases remained unmatched. The CDR3 consists of 13 residues.

Sequencing used PBMCs or T cells enriched from blood (not recorded which). This receptor was identified in a woman in her 30s who had been exposed to COVID-19. The chain combines TRBV3-1 (or the pseudogene TRBV3-2) with TRBJ1-1, with 7 positions matching TRBD1. The CDR3 DNA sequence: TGTGCCAGCAGCCAAGATAAGGGGGCCTCAACTTTCTTT. Translating it yields CASSQDKGASTFF.